This entry lists 12 T cell receptor beta chains sequenced from one sample in a study of CD8+ T cells in alopecia areata. Described treatment: oral pan-JAK inhibitor, 5-10 mg twice daily. Reverse transcribed after extraction, RNA yielded cDNA as the sequencing template. TCRdb's table, derived via immunoSEQ multiplex PCR, lists solely in-frame clones and lacks some. The data show over 150,000 clones, with 58% seen just once and 5.5% held by the top ten. Sequencing was performed on CD4+ T cells sorted from blood, taken at week 24, from a patient treated with tofacitinib. The receptors shown here come from a human donor with alopecia areata.

This clone appeared a few times. The CDR3 DNA is TGTGCCTGGAGTGTTGGACCGACAATGGATGGCTACACCTTC. Translating it yields CAWSVGPTMDGYTF. The rearrangement links TRBV30 to TRBJ1-2; D gene unclear. V lost 0 bases and J lost 6, with 14 bases in between. The CDR3 runs to 14 residues. Germline V gene data show CDR1 as GTSNPN and CDR2 as SVGIG (reference sequence). Full variable domain (remainder filled in from reference TRBV30 and TRBJ1-2): SQTIHQWPATLVQPVGSPLSLECTVEGTSNPNLYWYRQAAGRGLQLLFYSVGIGQISSEVPQNLSASRPQDRQFILSSKKLLLSDSGFYLCAWSVGPTMDGYTFGSGTRLTVV.

The gene calls are TRBV30 and TRBJ2-1; a weak D match, TRBD2 (5 bases). The CDR3 loop spans 13 amino acids. CDR1 is GTSNPN, CDR2 SVGIG, per germline (reference sequence). Trimming shortened V by 0 bases and J by 10 bases, and 13 bases separated the two germline ends. CDR3 bases: TGTGCCTGGAGTGTGGGCACTTCGGGAGAGCAGTTCTTC. Translation: CAWSVGTSGEQFF. Combining the CDR3 with reference TRBV30 and TRBJ2-1 gives the whole variable domain SQTIHQWPATLVQPVGSPLSLECTVEGTSNPNLYWYRQAAGRGLQLLFYSVGIGQISSEVPQNLSASRPQDRQFILSSKKLLLSDSGFYLCAWSVGTSGEQFFGPGTRLTVL.

V gene TRBV30 combines with J gene TRBJ2-3, with a possible D match to TRBD2 (5 bases). Germline V gene lookup returns CDR1 GTSNPN and CDR2 SVGIG (reference sequence). Trimming pared 1 base from V and 7 bases from J, leaving 9 bases between. This CDR3 has 12 residues. The CDR3 here is CAWSGEWNTQYF. In DNA form, the CDR3 reads TGTGCCTGGAGTGGGGAGTGGAATACGCAGTATTTT.

This chain connects TRBV29-1 to TRBJ1-2, with 7 bases lining up with TRBD1. The CDR3 extends over 12 amino acids. With V trimmed by 6 bases and J by 8 bases, 9 bases remained unmatched. Germline V gene lookup returns CDR1 SQVTM and CDR2 ANQGSEA. CDR3 loop: CSVGDRDYGYTF. CDR3 nucleotides: TGCAGCGTGGGGGACAGAGATTACGGCTACACCTTC.

This sequence joins TRBV6-1 and TRBJ1-1; D gene unclear. CDR1 and CDR2 (germline): MNHNS, SASEGT. Trimming removed 7 bases from V and 0 bases from J, with 9 bases in between. The CDR3 runs to 13 residues. The CDR3 coding sequence is TGTGCCAGCACCCCCAGGCTGAACACTGAAGCTTTCTTT. Encoded protein: CASTPRLNTEAFF.

The chain links TRBV28 to TRBJ2-5; no clear D. The V gene's germline CDR1 is MDHEN and CDR2 SYDVKM. This CDR3 is built from 12 residues. Trimming pared 7 bases from V and 5 bases from J, leaving 11 bases between. The CDR3, as DNA: TGTGCCAGCATGGGGTGGTCGGAGACCCAGTACTTC. This sequence encodes CASMGWSETQYF.

The chain combines TRBV30 with TRBJ1-5, with TRBD1 as a possible D gene (5 bases). Trimming shortened V by 2 bases and J by 8 bases, and 13 bases separated the two germline ends. The V gene's germline CDR1 is GTSNPN and CDR2 SVGIG (reference sequence). CDR3 length: 13 residues. The CDR3: CAWSQGAGKPQHF. The CDR3 DNA follows: TGTGCCTGGAGTCAAGGGGCCGGTAAGCCCCAGCATTTT.

This clone has more than one count but fewer than ten. This rearrangement joins TRBV29-1 to TRBJ2-5; a possible D gene is TRBD2 (5 bases). CDR1 is SQVTM and CDR2 is ANQGSEA in the germline V gene. Trimming shortened V by 6 bases and J by 4 bases, and 18 bases separated the two germline ends. The CDR3 loop spans 14 amino acids. CDR3 sequence: CSVESRRPSETQYF. CDR3 in DNA: TGCAGCGTGGAGAGTCGGAGGCCCTCAGAGACCCAGTACTTC.

This chain uses TRBV4-3 with TRBJ2-7; D assignment may be TRBD1 or TRBD2 (5 bases each). Deletions cut 0 bases from V and 5 bases from J, with 17 bases between. The CDR3 covers 16 residues. CDR1 is LGHNA, CDR2 YSLEER, per germline. CDR3 amino acids: CASSQDRGLSQHEQYF. For the CDR3, the DNA is TGCGCCAGCAGCCAAGATCGGGGCCTCTCGCAACACGAGCAGTACTTC.

The chain recombines TRBV21-1 with TRBJ2-5; the table's D call, TRBD2, was not checked against the DNA. TRBV21-1 is shown as a pseudogene. The CDR3 sequence is 15 residues long. CDR3 nucleotides: TGTGCCAGCAGTCCGACTACCTGGGTCCAAGAGACCCAGTACTTC. It codes for CASSPTTWVQETQYF.

This chain joins TRBV7-3 and TRBJ2-3, with 11 bases lining up with TRBD2. The junction had 5 bases not matched to a gene; V was cut back by 5 bases and J by 4 bases. The CDR3 is made up of 15 amino acids. Germline loops: CDR1 SGHTA, CDR2 FQGTGA. The CDR3 spells CASSQLAGEADTQYF. Here the CDR3 DNA reads TGTGCCAGCAGCCAACTAGCGGGGGAGGCAGATACGCAGTATTTT.

This sequence joins TRBV6-5 and TRBJ2-5, with D uncertain. Trimming took off 7 bases at V and 4 bases at J, with 7 bases between the two ends. Germline values: CDR1 MNHEY, CDR2 SVGAGI. This CDR3 is built from 11 residues. The CDR3 loop reads CASKEGETQYF. The CDR3 DNA follows: TGTGCCAGCAAGGAAGGAGAGACCCAGTACTTC.